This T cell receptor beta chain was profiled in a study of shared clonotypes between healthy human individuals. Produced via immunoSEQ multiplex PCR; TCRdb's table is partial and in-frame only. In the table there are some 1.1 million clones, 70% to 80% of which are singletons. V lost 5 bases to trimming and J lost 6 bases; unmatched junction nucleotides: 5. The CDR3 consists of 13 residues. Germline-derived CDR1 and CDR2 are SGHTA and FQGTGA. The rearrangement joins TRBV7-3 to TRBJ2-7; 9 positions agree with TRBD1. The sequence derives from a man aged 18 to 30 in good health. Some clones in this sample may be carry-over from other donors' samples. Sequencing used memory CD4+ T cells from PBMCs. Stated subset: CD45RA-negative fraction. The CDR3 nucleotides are TGTGCCAGCAGCCGGGGACAGGGACTCGAGCAGTACTTC. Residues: CASSRGQGLEQYF. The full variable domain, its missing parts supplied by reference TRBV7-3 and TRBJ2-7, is GAGVSQTPSNKVTEKGKYVELRCDPISGHTALYWYRQSLGQGPEFLIYFQGTGAADDSGLPNDRFFAVRPEGSVSTLKIQRTERGDSAVYLCASSRGQGLEQYFGPGTRLTVT.